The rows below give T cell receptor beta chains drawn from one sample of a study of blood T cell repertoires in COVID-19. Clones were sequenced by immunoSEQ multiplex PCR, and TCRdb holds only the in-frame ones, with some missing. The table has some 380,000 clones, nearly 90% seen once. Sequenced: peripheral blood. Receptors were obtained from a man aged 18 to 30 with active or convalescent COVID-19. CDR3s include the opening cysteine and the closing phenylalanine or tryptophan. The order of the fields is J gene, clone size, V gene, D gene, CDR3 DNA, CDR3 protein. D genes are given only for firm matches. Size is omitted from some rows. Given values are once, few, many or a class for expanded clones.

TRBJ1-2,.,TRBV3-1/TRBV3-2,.,TGTGCCAGCAGCCAGGACAACAACTATGGCTACACCTTC,CASSQDNNYGYTF
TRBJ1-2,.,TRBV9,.,TGTGCCAGCAGACCTACAGGGAACCTTAACTATGGCTACACCTTC,CASRPTGNLNYGYTF
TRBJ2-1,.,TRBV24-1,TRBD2,TGTGCCACCAGTGATCGGGTAGGAACTAGCGCCTATGAGCAGTTCTTC,CATSDRVGTSAYEQFF
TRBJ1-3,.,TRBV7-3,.,TGTGCCAGCAGCTTTTTCCGACAGAGCCGCTACTCTGGAAACACCATATATTTT,CASSFFRQSRYSGNTIYF
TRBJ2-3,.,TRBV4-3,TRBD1,TGCGCCAGCAGCCAAGAAACACACCAGGGGGCTACAGATACGCAGTATTTT,CASSQETHQGATDTQYF
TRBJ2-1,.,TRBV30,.,TGTGCCTGGAGTACGTTAGGGGTCGGTGAGCAGTTCTTC,CAWSTLGVGEQFF
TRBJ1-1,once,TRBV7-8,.,TGTGCCAGCAGCTTGGAACAGCGGCCTACCTCTTTT,CASSLEQRPTSF
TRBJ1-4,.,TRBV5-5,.,TGTGCCAGCAGCTTACAAAATGAAAAACTGTTTTTT,CASSLQNEKLFF
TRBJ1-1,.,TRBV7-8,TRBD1,TGTGCCAGCAGCTCCGACAGGGAAGGAGAAGCTTTCTTT,CASSSDREGEAFF
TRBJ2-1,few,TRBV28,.,TGTGCCAGCAGTTCCCGCCCATTGGCAGGGGTGAATGAGCAGTTCTTC,CASSSRPLAGVNEQFF
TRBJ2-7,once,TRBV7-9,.,TGTGCCAGCAGCTTAGCGGGGACTTCCTACGAGCAGTACTTC,CASSLAGTSYEQYF
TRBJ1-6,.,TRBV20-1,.,TGCAGTGCTAGTATTGGCCCTAGCCGGGATTCACCCCTCCACTTT,CSASIGPSRDSPLHF
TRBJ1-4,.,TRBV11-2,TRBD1,TGTGCCAGCAGCTTTGGACAGGGGCCACTGTTTTTT,CASSFGQGPLFF
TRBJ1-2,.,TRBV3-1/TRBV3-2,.,TGTGCCAGCAGCCCCTTTTCGATGCACGAGGAGTATGGCTACACCTTC,CASSPFSMHEEYGYTF
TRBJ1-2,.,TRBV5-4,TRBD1,TGTGCCAGCAGGGCTCGGACAGGGGGCCACTATGGCTACACCTTC,CASRARTGGHYGYTF
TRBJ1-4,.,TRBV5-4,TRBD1,TGTGCCAGCAGCCCGGGACAGAGTAATGAAAAACTGTTTTTT,CASSPGQSNEKLFF
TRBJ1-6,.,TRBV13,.,TGTGCCAGCAGCTTACCAGGGGCGGGTAATTCACCCCTCCACTTT,CASSLPGAGNSPLHF
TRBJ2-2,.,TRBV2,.,TGTGCCAGCACCGCAAGGAGAGCGGGGAACACCGGGGAGCTGTTTTTT,CASTARRAGNTGELFF